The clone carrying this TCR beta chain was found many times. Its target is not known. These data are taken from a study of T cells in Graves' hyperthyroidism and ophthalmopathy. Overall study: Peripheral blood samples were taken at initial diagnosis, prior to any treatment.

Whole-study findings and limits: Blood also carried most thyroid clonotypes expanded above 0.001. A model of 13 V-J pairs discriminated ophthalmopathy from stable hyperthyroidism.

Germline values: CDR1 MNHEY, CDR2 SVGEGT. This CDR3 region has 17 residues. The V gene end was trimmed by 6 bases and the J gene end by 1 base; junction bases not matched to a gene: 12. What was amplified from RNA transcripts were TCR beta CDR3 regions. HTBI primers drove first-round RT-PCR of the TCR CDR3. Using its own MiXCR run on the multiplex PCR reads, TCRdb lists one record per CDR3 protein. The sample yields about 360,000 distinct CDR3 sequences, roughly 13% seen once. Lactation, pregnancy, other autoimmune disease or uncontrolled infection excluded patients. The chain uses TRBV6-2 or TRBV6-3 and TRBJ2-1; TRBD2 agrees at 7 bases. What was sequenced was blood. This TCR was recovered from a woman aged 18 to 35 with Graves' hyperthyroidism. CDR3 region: CASRAGRGGPSYNEQFF. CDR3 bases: TGTGCCAGCAGAGCCGGACGGGGAGGGCCGTCCTACAATGAGCAGTTCTTC.